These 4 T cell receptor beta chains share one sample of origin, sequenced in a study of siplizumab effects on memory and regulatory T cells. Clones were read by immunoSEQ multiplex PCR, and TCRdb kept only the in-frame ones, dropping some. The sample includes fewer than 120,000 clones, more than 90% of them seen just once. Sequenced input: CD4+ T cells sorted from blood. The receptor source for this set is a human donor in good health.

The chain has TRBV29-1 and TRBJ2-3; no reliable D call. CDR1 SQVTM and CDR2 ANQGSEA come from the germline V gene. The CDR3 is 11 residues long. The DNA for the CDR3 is TGCAGTTTCGCGAGAAAGGATACGCAGTATTTT. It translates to CSFARKDTQYF.

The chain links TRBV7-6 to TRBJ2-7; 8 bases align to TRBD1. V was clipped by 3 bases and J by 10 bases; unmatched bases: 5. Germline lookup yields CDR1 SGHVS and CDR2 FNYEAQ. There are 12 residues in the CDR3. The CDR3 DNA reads TGTGCCAGCAGCTTCGTAGGACAGGGACAGTACTTC. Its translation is CASSFVGQGQYF.

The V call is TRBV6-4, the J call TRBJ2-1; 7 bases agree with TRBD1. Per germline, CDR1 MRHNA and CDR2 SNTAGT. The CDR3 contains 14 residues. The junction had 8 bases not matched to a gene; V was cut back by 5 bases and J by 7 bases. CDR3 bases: TGTGCCAGCAGTTCCGGGACAGTGCCTAATGAGCAGTTCTTC. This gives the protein CASSSGTVPNEQFF.

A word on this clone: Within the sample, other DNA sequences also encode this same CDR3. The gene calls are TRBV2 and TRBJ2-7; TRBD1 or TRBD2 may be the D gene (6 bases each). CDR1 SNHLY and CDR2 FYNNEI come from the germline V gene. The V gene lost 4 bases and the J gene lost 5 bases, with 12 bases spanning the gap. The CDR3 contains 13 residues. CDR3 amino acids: CASSGQGRNEQYF. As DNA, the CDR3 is TGTGCCAGCAGTGGGCAGGGGAGGAACGAGCAGTACTTC.